This T cell receptor beta chain was obtained from a study of T cells in Graves' hyperthyroidism and ophthalmopathy (dated by TCRdb to the late 2010s). At the level of the whole study: Peripheral blood samples were taken at the time of initial diagnosis, prior to any treatment. To identify distinguishing TCR V-J signatures, a discovery cohort of about 100 patients was used, comprising roughly 45 with Graves' ophthalmopathy and 57 with stable Graves' hyperthyroidism. Prospective prediction of ophthalmopathy was tested in an independent validation cohort of about 19 hyperthyroidism patients and some 17 patients who later progressed to ophthalmopathy. The 100 discovery patients were divided at random into training and test sets in a 7:3 ratio. The study also compared thyroid tissue and blood T-cell repertoires from five or six Graves' hyperthyroidism patients. After blood sampling, hyperthyroidism patients were treated with methimazole at a starting dose of 30 mg daily, and ophthalmopathy patients were treated with high-dose intravenous methylprednisolone. TCR Vbeta CDR3 sequencing of 130 to 150 peripheral blood samples (fewer than 45 ophthalmopathy, 75 to 85 hyperthyroidism and 17 progressor patients) is reported in the paper. What the authors observed across the whole study: Ophthalmopathy was separated from stable hyperthyroidism by a 13 V-J signature model, with around 90% sensitivity and about 81% specificity obtained in cross-validation and 80%/75% obtained in testing. In validation, progression to ophthalmopathy was predicted by the model with almost 71% sensitivity and 72.22% specificity, a median of roughly 6 months before onset. No statistical method was used to fix the sample size in advance, and group allocation was not hidden from the investigators. Most expanded thyroid clonotypes (frequency above 0.001) were also found in blood, which suggests that blood repertoires may mirror thyroid immune responses.

Reading from cysteine to phenylalanine, the CDR3 counts 13 amino acids. Only the CDR3 region is kept as DNA, spanning 39 bases read in frame from base 1. Per the germline V gene, SGHTA is the CDR1 and FQGNSA is the CDR2. Cut back by 3 bases and 5 bases, the V and J ends lie 10 bases apart. This clonotype was seen only a few times. Which antigen it targets is not known. No much larger clone is present one base from it, and per-base qualities are unavailable. Amplification of TCR beta CDR3 regions was carried out from RNA transcripts. The TCR CDR3 was subjected to a first round of RT-PCR using the HTBI primer set and the Qiagen OneStep RT-PCR kit. Libraries were constructed in a second round of multiplex PCR, after which size selection and purification were performed. Sequencing of the libraries was done on an Illumina HiSeq2000 using paired-end 100 bp reads. In the source study's methods: SOAPnuke was used to process the raw data, removing reads that contained adapters or uncalled bases, had a mean Phred below 15, or lacked an exact match to the constant primer or identifier. High-quality paired reads were merged using COPE v1.2.5, and each unique nucleotide sequence was defined as a clonotype. MiTCR v1.1 was used to align the clonotypes against IMGT TRBV, TRBD and TRBJ reference segments. Analysis was restricted to V-J combinations with a frequency above 0.0001, which covered roughly 99% of repertoires. The TCS score was defined as the ratio of F50 (clonal expansion) to E x V (chaos), calculated using BLOSUM62-based TCRdist between CDR3 peptides within each V-J. Welch's t-statistics and random forest reduced fewer than 550 V-J features to around 14, which were used in a naive Bayes classifier (R e1071). TCRdb took the public reads, trimmed them with fastp at Q25, ran MiXCR for clone calling and kept in-frame beta chains. Rows are combined by CDR3 protein, so each entry shows the most common genes and DNA. These V and J calls are TCRdb output, not the study's own analysis. The sample records a few hundred thousand distinct CDR3 sequences, 22% of which are singletons. The ten largest clones add up to 45% to 55% of the sample.

In the ophthalmopathy patients, disease was moderately to severely active, with a Clinical Activity Score of 3 or more, a NOSPECS grade of 4 or more, and a duration of less than 3 months. Patients with uncontrolled infections, other autoimmune diseases, pregnancy or lactation were excluded. Diagnoses relied on clinical symptoms, serum thyroxine and TRAb, thyroid ultrasound and orbital computed tomography. PBMCs were isolated from more than 8 ml of fresh peripheral blood by Ficoll-Paque density gradient centrifugation. Total RNA was extracted using Trizol reagent, and RNA quality was assessed on an Agilent 2100 Bioanalyzer.

Recombination linked TRBV7-2 to TRBJ2-5; the best D guess is TRBD1, with 5 bases matching. Sequenced sample: blood. The receptor was isolated from a woman between 70 and 85 years old with Graves' ophthalmopathy. The CDR3 has the sequence CASSFQGMETQYF. The nucleotide sequence is TGTGCCAGCAGCTTCCAGGGAATGGAGACCCAGTACTTC.